The clone carrying this TCR beta chain was counted once. The antigen remains undetermined. TCRdb reprocessed the RT-PCR reads via MiXCR and lists one record per CDR3 protein. The sample records 630,000 or so distinct CDR3 sequences, approximately 14% being singletons. This specimen comes from a study of response to subunit inactivated influenza vaccine. Findings of the study overall: Researchers suggested that each seasonal influenza vaccination recruits few new T cells.

This CDR3 comprises 14 residues. Deletions cut 0 bases from V and 3 bases from J, with 12 bases between. Germline assignment: CDR1 DFQATT and CDR2 SNEGSKA (reference sequence). The specimen was PBMCs from blood, collected 12 days after vaccination. The TCR originated in a middle-aged man who received an inactivated influenza vaccine. The chain employs TRBV20-1 and TRBJ2-7; D is perhaps TRBD2 (5 bases). The CDR3 DNA reads as TGCAGTGCTAGAGATCAGAAGGGAGTCTACGAGCAGTACTTC. The encoded protein is CSARDQKGVYEQYF.